Listed below are T cell receptor beta chains from one sample, sequenced in a study of T cells expressing NK-cell markers. TCRdb re-called the 5' RACE reads and gives one entry per CDR3 protein, without DNA. The sample data list about 550,000 distinct CDR3 sequences. The sample was blood T cells: a sorted CD56 or NKG2C T cell subset, CD4+ or CD8+ T cells, or bulk PBMC T cells (not recorded which). These receptors were taken from a man aged 18 to 35 in good health. The CDR3 runs from the conserved cysteine through the conserved F or W. Each record gives: J gene, V gene, CDR3 length, CDR3 protein.

j_gene: TRBJ2-1; v_gene: TRBV10-3; len: 14; CDR3aa: CAISESAGINEQFF
j_gene: TRBJ2-4; v_gene: TRBV5-1; len: 15; CDR3aa: CASTSGTLAKNIQYF
j_gene: TRBJ1-5; v_gene: TRBV6-1; len: 14; CDR3aa: CASTPYRGDQPQHF
j_gene: TRBJ2-1; v_gene: TRBV4-1; len: 16; CDR3aa: CASSRGAGLSYNEQFF
j_gene: TRBJ1-4; v_gene: TRBV20-1; len: 12; CDR3aa: CSANRGGEKLFF
j_gene: TRBJ2-1; v_gene: TRBV6-5; len: 16; CDR3aa: CASSYSPGRSYNEQFF
j_gene: TRBJ1-2; v_gene: TRBV2; len: 17; CDR3aa: CASRPPGQGMVFYGYTF
j_gene: TRBJ2-1; v_gene: TRBV2; len: 12; CDR3aa: CASRAGLNEQFF
j_gene: TRBJ2-4; v_gene: TRBV6-2/TRBV6-3; len: 11; CDR3aa: CASSSGYIQYF
j_gene: TRBJ2-3; v_gene: TRBV28; len: 17; CDR3aa: CASSSPGVAGGTDTQYF
j_gene: TRBJ2-3; v_gene: TRBV28; len: 13; CDR3aa: CASIRSSTDTQYF
j_gene: TRBJ2-1; v_gene: TRBV2; len: 17; CDR3aa: CASTRKGLASSYNEQFF
j_gene: TRBJ1-2; v_gene: TRBV30; len: 13; CDR3aa: CAWCTGQGYGYTF
j_gene: TRBJ1-1; v_gene: TRBV20-1; len: 17; CDR3aa: CSARALRDREVWTEAFF
j_gene: TRBJ2-1; v_gene: TRBV29-1; len: 12; CDR3aa: CSVVISYNEQFF
j_gene: TRBJ2-2; v_gene: TRBV30; len: 14; CDR3aa: CAWGLKGNTGELFF
j_gene: TRBJ2-1; v_gene: TRBV29-1; len: 12; CDR3aa: CSVESPLTEQFF
j_gene: TRBJ1-5; v_gene: TRBV20-1; len: 14; CDR3aa: CSASQGPFNQPQHF
j_gene: TRBJ2-5; v_gene: TRBV27; len: 15; CDR3aa: CASSTWGQDQETQYF
j_gene: TRBJ2-1; v_gene: TRBV10-3; len: 13; CDR3aa: CATHGAGNNEQFF
j_gene: TRBJ2-1; v_gene: TRBV5-5; len: 16; CDR3aa: CASSLAVGGSLWEQFF
j_gene: TRBJ2-5; v_gene: TRBV18; len: 13; CDR3aa: CASSQGTAETQYF
j_gene: TRBJ2-7; v_gene: TRBV12-3/TRBV12-4; len: 13; CDR3aa: CASSPFPGGEQYF
j_gene: TRBJ2-1; v_gene: TRBV20-1; len: 14; CDR3aa: CSARGAGLMNEQFF
j_gene: TRBJ1-6; v_gene: TRBV15; len: 13; CDR3aa: CATSKDVVSPLHF